Sequencing of this T cell receptor (beta chain) was carried out in a study of synovial regulatory T cells in juvenile arthritis. About the study: Six or seven patients were on methotrexate and a few were untreated. Study-wide results and limits: Across patients, iaTreg TCR repertoires were mostly private, partly shared with synovial Teff and blood CPL. iaTreg cells shared more CDR3 sequences with synovial Tregs than other blood Tregs did.

TCRdb's table, derived via immunoSEQ multiplex PCR, lists solely in-frame clones and lacks some. This repertoire includes roughly 790 clones. Germline CDR1 SEHNR, CDR2 FQNEAQ (reference sequence). The CDR3 covers 13 residues. No DNA is given. Concerning this clone: The target antigen is unknown.

Each patient with active arthritis gave synovial fluid along with matched peripheral blood. Median disease duration was approximately 7 years, range 0.2-19.1. Sequencing was done on a sample of Treg cells from the synovium. This TCR was sampled from a donor younger than 30 with juvenile idiopathic arthritis. The chain links TRBV7-9 to TRBJ1-1; no DNA is available, so the TRBD1 call from TCRdb remains unchecked. CDR3 protein: CASSLEGLTEAFF.